This passage covers 20 T cell receptor beta chains from one sample sequenced in a study of OX40 agonist ivuxolimab in advanced cancers. This table comes from immunoSEQ multiplex PCR, and its TCRdb copy is limited to in-frame clones, with some not included. The repertoire holds tens of thousands of clones, with about 90% as singletons. Material: CD4+ or CD8+ T cells sorted from blood, obtained in a trial of the OX40 agonist ivuxolimab. These receptors were taken from an adult with an advanced solid tumor such as melanoma, head and neck, liver or kidney cancer.

As for this clone: Mismatch with germline at one junction end may stem from a read error. This chain links TRBV5-1 with TRBJ1-6, with 8 bases that match TRBD1. The CDR3 length is 16 residues. CDR1 and CDR2 from the germline V gene are SGHRS and YFSETQ. The CDR3 loop is CASSLVGQAYNSPLHF. CDR3 bases: TGCGCCAGCAGCTTGGTGGGACAGGCCTACAATTCACCCCTCCACTTT.

The rearrangement joins TRBV7-9 to TRBJ1-5; D not certain. The CDR3 has 13 amino acids. With 2 bases removed from V and 2 bases from J, the gap between germline ends came to 4 bases. Looked up from germline, CDR1 is SEHNR and CDR2 is FQNEAQ (reference sequence). The CDR3 DNA sequence: TGTGCCAGCAGCTTAACTGGCAATCAGCCCCAGCATTTT. It specifies CASSLTGNQPQHF.

The V and J genes are TRBV9 and TRBJ1-2, with D possibly matching TRBD1 (5 bases). Germline CDR1 is SGDLS and CDR2 is YYNGEE. V was pared by 0 bases and J by 2 bases, with 8 bases between. The CDR3 loop spans 14 amino acids. The CDR3 reads CASSVDSGNYGYTF. CDR3 in DNA: TGTGCCAGCAGCGTAGATTCAGGGAACTATGGCTACACCTTC. Full variable domain (rest looked up from reference TRBV9 and TRBJ1-2): DSGVTQTPKHLITATGQRVTLRCSPRSGDLSVYWYQQSLDQGLQFLIQYYNGEERAKGNILERFSAQQFPDLHSELNLSSLELGDSALYFCASSVDSGNYGYTFGSGTRLTVV.

V and J are TRBV7-9 and TRBJ2-7; 12 nucleotides align to TRBD2. Looked up from germline, CDR1 is SEHNR and CDR2 is FQNEAQ (reference sequence). This CDR3 comprises 16 residues. V was pared by 5 bases and J by 6 bases, with 11 bases of the junction left unmatched. For the CDR3, the DNA is TGTGCCAGCAGCCCAGCGACTAGCGGGAGCCTGGGCGAGCAGTACTTC. Translating gives CASSPATSGSLGEQYF.

This clone is classed as medium-sized. The rearrangement uses TRBV30 and TRBJ1-5, with D perhaps TRBD1 (5 bases). Per the germline V gene, CDR1 is GTSNPN and CDR2 is SVGIG (reference sequence). The CDR3 is 13 residues long. Deletions cut 2 bases from V and 5 bases from J, with 10 bases between. CDR3 in amino acids: CAWSIREYQPQHF. The CDR3 DNA reads TGTGCCTGGAGTATCAGGGAATATCAGCCCCAGCATTTT.

The chain has TRBV2 and TRBJ1-6; TRBD1 is a possible D gene (5 bases). The ends were cut back, 2 bases at V and 12 bases at J, with 11 bases in the middle. CDR1 is SNHLY and CDR2 is FYNNEI in the germline V gene. The CDR3 spans 13 residues. The CDR3 reads CASSENGREPLHF. For the CDR3, the DNA is TGTGCCAGCAGTGAAAATGGCAGGGAACCCCTCCACTTT.

The gene calls are TRBV7-3 and TRBJ2-1; D unresolved. Looked up from germline, CDR1 is SGHTA and CDR2 is FQGTGA. The CDR3 spans 13 residues. Trimming removed 0 bases at V and 10 bases at J, with 10 bases between. Written as DNA, the CDR3 is TGTGCCAGCAGCTTAACTGGTGTGAGAGAGCAGTTCTTC. As protein: CASSLTGVREQFF.

The chain combines TRBV28 with TRBJ1-5; TRBD1 is a possible D gene (5 bases). V was clipped by 6 bases and J by 0 bases, with 12 bases between them. CDR3 length: 15 residues. The V gene's germline CDR1 is MDHEN and CDR2 SYDVKM. The CDR3 sequence: CASRFDRFSNQPQHF. In DNA, the CDR3 is TGTGCCAGCAGGTTTGACAGATTTAGCAATCAGCCCCAGCATTTT.

The V call is TRBV14, the J call TRBJ1-2; D uncertain. Trimming took 3 bases from V and 0 from J, leaving 14 bases between them. This CDR3 contains 16 residues. CDR1 and CDR2 (germline): SGHDN, FVKESK. The CDR3 spells CASSHLNSESNYGYTF. In DNA form, the CDR3 reads TGTGCCAGCAGCCACCTAAACAGCGAGTCTAACTATGGCTACACCTTC.

The J gene is TRBJ1-3, the V gene TRBV2; D unclear. V was clipped by 4 bases and J by 4 bases, with 11 bases between them. The CDR3 is 14 amino acids. Per the germline V gene, CDR1 is SNHLY and CDR2 is FYNNEI. The CDR3 region has the DNA TGTGCCAGCAGTGGGGAACGCAGGGGAAACACCATATATTTT. This encodes CASSGERRGNTIYF.

This clone has just one count. The J gene is TRBJ2-3, the V gene TRBV18, with a tentative D call TRBD2 (6 bases). Germline values: CDR1 KGHSH, CDR2 LQKENI. This CDR3 comprises 14 residues. V lost 6 bases, J lost 2 bases, and 12 bases lay in between. The CDR3 sequence: CASSQRRATDTQYF. Here the CDR3 DNA reads TGTGCCAGCTCCCAACGGAGGGCCACAGATACGCAGTATTTT.

The CDR3 DNA is TGCAGCTCCCTACGGGGGGGTAACACTGAAGCTTTCTTT. It specifies CSSLRGGNTEAFF. This chain uses TRBV29-1 with TRBJ1-1, with TRBD1 as a possible D gene (5 bases). Germline CDR1 reads SQVTM; CDR2 reads ANQGSEA. The CDR3 loop spans 13 amino acids. The V gene lost 8 bases and the J gene lost 2 bases, with 15 bases spanning the gap.

V gene TRBV28 combines with J gene TRBJ2-1, with D unresolved. Trimming took 4 bases from V and 4 from J, leaving 8 bases between them. This CDR3 has 13 residues. Germline-derived CDR1 and CDR2 are MDHEN and SYDVKM. The CDR3 protein is CASSSPSYNEQFF. Here the CDR3 DNA reads TGTGCCAGCAGTTCTCCCTCTTACAATGAGCAGTTCTTC.

The chain carries TRBV4-1 and TRBJ2-6, with a possible D match to TRBD1 (5 bases). The V and J ends lost 0 bases and 4 bases respectively, with 16 bases between them. The length of the CDR3 is 18 residues. Germline V gives CDR1 MGHRA, CDR2 YSYEKL. The CDR3 coding sequence is TGCGCCAGCAGCCAAGAGTCCCAGGGTGCATTGGGGGCCAACGTCCTGACTTTC. This gives the protein CASSQESQGALGANVLTF.

The V call is TRBV7-2, the J call TRBJ1-6; 10 bases fit TRBD1. The V gene's germline CDR1 is SGHTA and CDR2 FQGNSA. Germline trimming cut 0 bases from V and 8 bases from J; bases unmatched to any gene: 1. This CDR3 comprises 15 residues. This chain's CDR3 is CASSLAGQGYSPLHF. The CDR3 DNA sequence: TGTGCCAGCAGCTTAGCGGGACAGGGGTATTCACCCCTCCACTTT.

The CDR3 DNA reads as TGTGCCAGCAGCGTTACAGGGGTTGAGGAGACCCAGTACTTC. Protein sequence: CASSVTGVEETQYF. The rearrangement joins TRBV9 to TRBJ2-5; 7 bases fit TRBD1. This CDR3 has 14 residues. After removal of 2 bases from V and 5 bases from J, the junction contained 6 bases not matched to a gene. Germline V gene sequence: CDR1 SGDLS, CDR2 YYNGEE.

CDR3 DNA: TGTGCCAGCAGCCTCTCCTCGGGCAGCTATAACTATGGCTACACCTTC. Its protein is CASSLSSGSYNYGYTF. The J gene is TRBJ1-2, the V gene TRBV5-4; D is unclear. The V end lost 4 bases, the J end lost 1 base, and 17 bases lay between the germline ends. Per germline, CDR1 SGHNT and CDR2 YYREEE (reference sequence). This CDR3 has 16 residues.

The gene calls are TRBV11-2 and TRBJ1-4; D remains ambiguous. V lost 5 bases to trimming and J lost 7 bases, with 11 bases between them. In germline, CDR1 is SGHAT, CDR2 FQNNGV. The CDR3 runs 13 residues. In DNA form, the CDR3 reads TGTGCCAGCAGCCCGCTACGCCTTGAAAAACTGTTTTTT. It yields the protein CASSPLRLEKLFF.

The chain recombines TRBV5-1 with TRBJ1-5; D remains unclear. The CDR3 loop spans 14 amino acids. Trimming removed 0 bases from V and 2 bases from J, with 6 bases in between. Germline V gives CDR1 SGHRS, CDR2 YFSETQ. The CDR3 DNA sequence: TGCGCCAGCAGCTTGGAGTACGGCAATCAGCCCCAGCATTTT. The encoded protein is CASSLEYGNQPQHF. The full variable domain, with the rest looked up from reference TRBV5-1 and TRBJ1-5, is KAGVTQTPRYLIKTRGQQVTLSCSPISGHRSVSWYQQTPGQGLQFLFEYFSETQRNKGNFPGRFSGRQFSNSRSEMNVSTLELGDSALYLCASSLEYGNQPQHFGDGTRLSIL.

V is TRBV6-6 and J is TRBJ1-5, with D perhaps TRBD1 (5 bases). In germline, CDR1 is MNHNY, CDR2 SVGAGI (reference sequence). The V gene lost 5 bases and the J gene lost 3 bases, with 14 bases spanning the gap. This CDR3 has 15 residues. The chain's CDR3 is CASSRLQEANQPQHF. CDR3 DNA sequence: TGTGCCAGCAGTCGTTTACAGGAGGCCAATCAGCCCCAGCATTTT.